The 26 T cell receptor beta chains in this list originate from one sample, sequenced in a study of regulatory T cells in long-lasting Graves disease. Construction of the TCR beta libraries employed iRepertoire HTBI primers in conjunction with Arm-PCR of CDR3 regions. Via MiXCR, TCRdb re-called the multiplex PCR reads, giving one row per CDR3 protein. There are approximately 380,000 distinct CDR3 sequences in the sample; around 21% occur only once, and more than 20% lies in the top ten. Stated time point: persistent/refractory GD, antithyroid drugs over 5 years with positive TRAb. Researchers made the TCR library from RNA that was extracted from PBMCs. The sample here was peripheral blood mononuclear cells (PBMCs), taken when the disease was refractory, from a patient treated with antithyroid drugs. The receptor source for this set is a female donor with Graves disease.

This clonotype has at least ten counts. The chain carries TRBV5-1 and TRBJ2-7; D perhaps matches TRBD1 (6 bases). The CDR3 is made up of 14 amino acids. With 3 bases removed from V and 2 bases from J, the gap between germline ends came to 12 bases. Per germline, CDR1 SGHRS and CDR2 YFSETQ. The chain's CDR3 is CASSSTTGTYEQYF. The CDR3 DNA follows: TGCGCCAGCAGCTCAACAACAGGGACCTACGAGCAGTACTTC.

The chain uses TRBV29-1 and TRBJ1-1, with D maybe TRBD1 (5 bases). Trimming shortened V by 7 bases and J by 4 bases, and 22 bases separated the two germline ends. The CDR3 loop spans 15 amino acids. Germline-derived CDR1 and CDR2 are SQVTM and ANQGSEA. CDR3 amino acids: CSAHAGTESSTEAFF. DNA for the CDR3: TGCAGCGCTCATGCCGGGACGGAAAGCAGCACTGAAGCTTTCTTT.

This chain links TRBV5-1 with TRBJ1-2, with 7 nucleotides matching TRBD1. CDR1 and CDR2 (germline): SGHRS, YFSETQ. V lost 2 bases and J lost 5; bases outside the gene matches: 9. This CDR3 is 15 amino acids long. For the CDR3, the DNA is TGCGCCAGCAGCTTCGACAGGGAGGCTAGGTATGGCTACACCTTC. This sequence encodes CASSFDREARYGYTF.

The chain recombines TRBV20-1 with TRBJ1-5; no firm D call. In germline, CDR1 is DFQATT, CDR2 SNEGSKA (reference sequence). The CDR3 consists of 15 residues. The V end lost 6 bases, the J end lost 6 bases, and 21 bases lay between the germline ends. The CDR3 spells CSAGGFKGESQPQHF. Here the CDR3 DNA reads TGCAGTGCCGGAGGGTTCAAGGGTGAGAGTCAGCCCCAGCATTTT.

In its sample, this clonotype was seen a few times. The chain recombines TRBV5-1 with TRBJ1-1; TRBD1 might be the D (6 bases). The V end lost 4 bases, the J end lost 4 bases, and 14 bases lay between the germline ends. Germline CDR1 and CDR2: SGHRS and YFSETQ. CDR3 length: 14 amino acids. In DNA form, the CDR3 reads TGCGCCAGCAGCCCACAGGGTATTACCACTGAAGCTTTCTTT. It is translated as CASSPQGITTEAFF.

This clonotype was counted between two and nine times. The chain uses TRBV7-9 and TRBJ2-7, with 8 bases identical to TRBD2. V shed 5 bases, J shed 5 bases, and the junction held 17 bases outside the gene matches. This CDR3 is 17 amino acids long. Per the germline V gene, CDR1 is SEHNR and CDR2 is FQNEAQ (reference sequence). The CDR3 region has the DNA TGTGCCAGCAGCCCCAGGACCGGGAGGGTAGGAGAACACGAGCAGTACTTC. This gives the protein CASSPRTGRVGEHEQYF.

This clonotype occurred a few times. V and J are TRBV20-1 and TRBJ2-7; 7 nucleotides align to TRBD1. Germline V gives CDR1 DFQATT, CDR2 SNEGSKA (reference sequence). This CDR3 has 16 amino acids. V was clipped by 3 bases and J by 2 bases; unmatched bases: 13. CDR3 residues: CSASPGGQVFTYEQYF. DNA of the CDR3: TGCAGTGCTAGCCCGGGCGGACAGGTATTTACCTACGAGCAGTACTTC.

In its sample, this clonotype was seen a few times. V and J are TRBV5-1 and TRBJ2-7, with 9 bases lining up with TRBD1. CDR3 size: 15 residues. Germline lookup yields CDR1 SGHRS and CDR2 YFSETQ. Trimming cost V 4 bases and J 2 bases; bases outside gene matches: 7. In nucleotides, the CDR3 is TGCGCCAGCAGCATTACCGGGACAGGGACCTACGAGCAGTACTTC. Its protein is CASSITGTGTYEQYF.

This clonotype has at least ten counts. The V call is TRBV15, the J call TRBJ1-4; D is possibly TRBD1 (5 bases). The V end was cut by 1 base, the J end by 4 bases, with 7 bases between. This CDR3 has 14 amino acids. Germline assignment: CDR1 LNHNV and CDR2 YYDKDF (reference sequence). DNA of the CDR3: TGTGCCACCAGCAGAGGACAGAGTAATGAAAAACTGTTTTTT. As protein: CATSRGQSNEKLFF.

This clonotype was counted at least ten times. The chain is built from TRBV12-3 or TRBV12-4 and TRBJ1-5, with D unclear. Trimming cost V 5 bases and J 5 bases, with 13 bases left between them. This CDR3 is 14 amino acids long. CDR3 DNA sequence: TGTGCCAGCAGTCAGTGGGGAGGAGATCAGCCCCAGCATTTT. It specifies CASSQWGGDQPQHF.

Of note for this clonotype: A read error may be the cause here, since a much bigger clone is one base away. This rearrangement joins TRBV7-2 to TRBJ1-1; possible D gene TRBD1, 5 bases. Deletions cut 3 bases from V and 14 bases from J, with 19 bases between. Germline CDR1 and CDR2: SGHTA and FQGNSA. There are 13 residues in the CDR3. In nucleotides, the CDR3 is TGTGCCAGCAGCTTCCCCGACAGCCCGGCTGAATTCTTT. It translates to CASSFPDSPAEFF. Drawing the rest from reference TRBV7-2 and TRBJ1-1, the complete variable domain is GAGVSQSPSNKVTEKGKDVELRCDPISGHTALYWYRQSLGQGLEFLIYFQGNSAPDKSGLPSDRFSAERTGGSVSTLTIQRTQQEDSAVYLCASSFPDSPAEFFGQGTRLTVV.

In this sample, this clonotype turned up many times. The V call is TRBV7-2, the J call TRBJ2-7; D perhaps matches TRBD1 (5 bases). Trimming left V 4 bases short and J 3 bases short, with 16 bases between. The CDR3 is made up of 15 amino acids. Germline CDR1 is SGHTA and CDR2 is FQGNSA. CDR3 loop: CASSSLGQVLYEQYF. CDR3 nucleotide sequence: TGTGCCAGCAGCTCCTTGGGGCAGGTACTCTACGAGCAGTACTTC.

The genes are TRBV7-6 and TRBJ2-7, with TRBD1 matching 8 bases. The V gene end was trimmed by 1 base and the J gene end by 5 bases; junction bases not matched to a gene: 7. The CDR3 runs 15 residues. Germline-derived CDR1 and CDR2 are SGHVS and FNYEAQ. The CDR3 DNA sequence: TGTGCCAGCAGCTTAGGCCCAGGGGGCTGGGACGAGCAGTACTTC. This codes for CASSLGPGGWDEQYF.

This sequence joins TRBV6-1 and TRBJ1-1; D is possibly TRBD1 (6 bases). V was trimmed by 6 bases and J by 4 bases, leaving 21 bases between them. The V gene's germline CDR1 is MNHNS and CDR2 SASEGT. The CDR3 has 16 amino acids. This CDR3 reads CASRPRGGVGRTEAFF. The DNA of the CDR3 is TGTGCCAGCAGGCCCAGGGGCGGGGTTGGTCGCACTGAAGCTTTCTTT.

This clonotype appeared a few times. The chain links TRBV6-2 or TRBV6-3 to TRBJ2-5; TRBD1 might be the D (5 bases). Germline assignment: CDR1 MNHEY and CDR2 SVGEGT. V shed 10 bases and J shed 5 bases, with 20 bases lying between them. The CDR3 loop spans 14 amino acids. For the CDR3, the DNA is TGTGCCACCTTAAGGGGTCTAACCTGGGAGACCCAGTACTTC. This codes for CATLRGLTWETQYF.

This clonotype was counted ten times or more. V gene TRBV30 combines with J gene TRBJ2-5, with D maybe TRBD2 (5 bases). This CDR3 comprises 14 residues. Germline assignment: CDR1 GTSNPN and CDR2 SVGIG (reference sequence). Trimming removed 2 bases at V and 1 base at J, with 11 bases between. CDR3 nucleotide sequence: TGTGCCTGGAGTTCCGAGGGCATCCAAGAGACCCAGTACTTC. This codes for CAWSSEGIQETQYF. The entire variable domain, with the rest obtained from reference TRBV30 and TRBJ2-5, is as follows: SQTIHQWPATLVQPVGSPLSLECTVEGTSNPNLYWYRQAAGRGLQLLFYSVGIGQISSEVPQNLSASRPQDRQFILSSKKLLLSDSGFYLCAWSSEGIQETQYFGPGTRLLVL.

Worth noting for this clonotype: The conserved phenylalanine or tryptophan normally closing the CDR3 is absent here, so this likely arose from a read error. The chain recombines TRBV5-5 with TRBJ2-5; D is ambiguous. The CDR3 extends over 15 amino acids. Trimming left V 0 bases short and J 0 bases short, with 9 bases between. Germline CDR1 is SGHKS and CDR2 is YYEKEE (reference sequence). The CDR3 sequence is CASSLEASYQETQYS. CDR3 bases: TGTGCCAGCAGCTTGGAGGCCAGTTACCAAGAGACCCAGTACTCC.

This clonotype has just a few counts. The genes are TRBV30 and TRBJ2-7, with 12 nucleotides matching TRBD2. Looked up from germline, CDR1 is GTSNPN and CDR2 is SVGIG (reference sequence). CDR3 length: 15 amino acids. Trimming cost V 2 bases and J 3 bases; bases outside gene matches: 5. CDR3 in amino acids: CAWSSRLAGDYEQYF. The CDR3 DNA reads as TGTGCCTGGAGTTCCCGACTAGCGGGAGACTACGAGCAGTACTTC.

Of note for this clonotype: A read error may explain this, as a much larger clone is one base away. The conserved phenylalanine or tryptophan is not found at the CDR3 terminus, so this likely reflects a read error. The CDR3 protein is CATSGDSFQETQYL. CDR3 nucleotide sequence: TGTGCCACCAGTGGGGACAGCTTCCAAGAGACCCAGTACCTC. The rearrangement uses TRBV24-1 and TRBJ2-5, with TRBD1 identical over 7 bases. V shed 5 bases and J 1 base; nucleotides not matched to a gene: 3. The CDR3 runs to 14 residues. Looked up from germline, CDR1 is KGHDR and CDR2 is SFDVKD.

There are many counts of this clonotype. The chain links TRBV12-3 or TRBV12-4 to TRBJ2-5, with 13 bases lining up with TRBD2. V dropped 4 bases and J dropped 4; count of bases not matched to a gene: 6. The CDR3 runs 16 residues. The DNA for the CDR3 is TGTGCCAGCAGTTATGCGACTAGCGGGAGGATAGAGACCCAGTACTTC. Translating gives CASSYATSGRIETQYF.

DNA of the CDR3: TGCGCCAGCAGCCAAGTGGGAGGATTGGACTGGGGCGCCAAAAACATTCAGTACTTC. It is translated as CASSQVGGLDWGAKNIQYF. This chain connects TRBV4-1 to TRBJ2-4; D is perhaps TRBD2 (6 bases). With 1 base removed from V and 1 base from J, the gap between germline ends came to 20 bases. There are 19 residues in the CDR3. Germline CDR1 MGHRA, CDR2 YSYEKL.

This clonotype was seen repeatedly, ten times or more. This chain uses TRBV6-1 with TRBJ1-1, with D perhaps TRBD1 (6 bases). CDR3 size: 15 residues. CDR1 is MNHNS, CDR2 SASEGT, per germline. Trimming removed 6 bases at V and 1 base at J, with 15 bases between. The CDR3 nucleotides read TGTGCCAGCAGAGACGGGACACTTCAGAACACTGAAGCTTTCTTT. It translates to CASRDGTLQNTEAFF.

DNA for the CDR3: TGTGCCAGCAGTTTCCCACCATACCAACACTACACCTTC. It yields the protein CASSFPPYQHYTF. This chain links TRBV27 with TRBJ1-2; D call uncertain. V was shortened by 3 bases and J by 10 bases, with 15 bases between the two germline ends. This CDR3 region has 13 residues. Germline V gene lookup returns CDR1 MNHEY and CDR2 SMNVEV (reference sequence).

Many counts were recorded for this clonotype. The rearrangement joins TRBV27 to TRBJ2-5; 7 positions match TRBD1. The CDR3 consists of 13 residues. The germline V gene encodes CDR1 MNHEY and CDR2 SMNVEV (reference sequence). Trimming removed 4 bases from V and 8 bases from J; junction bases left unmatched: 7. The DNA for the CDR3 is TGTGCCAGCAGTTCAACGTCAGGGGGAACCCAGTACTTC. This encodes CASSSTSGGTQYF.

Of note for this clonotype: Lacking the conserved final phenylalanine or tryptophan, this CDR3 likely reflects a read error. This chain links TRBV12-3 or TRBV12-4 with TRBJ1-2, with TRBD1 as a possible D gene (5 bases). This CDR3 region has 14 residues. Between the trimmed V and J ends, which lost 3 bases and 4 bases, there was a span of 12 bases. CDR3 sequence reads: CASSFGAGSYGYTL. For the CDR3, the DNA is TGTGCCAGCAGTTTTGGGGCAGGGTCCTATGGCTACACCCTC.

This clonotype has a handful of counts. The V and J genes are TRBV10-3 and TRBJ2-7; a possible D gene is TRBD2 (5 bases). CDR1 and CDR2 from the germline V gene are ENHRY and SYGVKD. This CDR3 contains 13 residues. The V end was cut by 5 bases, the J end by 0 bases, with 8 bases between. The CDR3 reads CAISRGSSYEQYF. The CDR3 nucleotides are TGTGCCATCAGTAGAGGGTCCTCCTACGAGCAGTACTTC.